The present entry profiles one T cell receptor (beta chain) with its context. Germline V CDR1 and CDR2: SQVTM, ANQGSEA. The CDR3 is 14 amino acids. Trimming cost V 3 bases and J 1 base; bases outside gene matches: 5. PCR was performed a second time for roughly 6 to 12 cycles using a sample-barcoded 5' primer and a J-beta primer mix. MiXCR, applied by TCRdb to the 5' RACE reads, yields one record per CDR3 protein. Of 1 million or so distinct CDR3 sequences listed, 45% were seen once; the top ten hold about 19%. The entry originates in a study of blood T cells in healthy people across ages. Donation came from healthy Caucasian individuals in Russia who were aged 6 to 90.

The gene calls are TRBV29-1 and TRBJ1-1, with 7 bases lining up with TRBD1. This receptor was obtained from a woman aged 55-69 years in good health. Sequencing input: blood. CDR3 DNA: TGCAGCGTTGAGAACAGGGGCCGGAACACTGAAGCTTTCTTT. It specifies CSVENRGRNTEAFF.